Listed below are T cell receptor beta chains from one sample, sequenced in a study of blood T cells in healthy people across ages. From the 5' RACE reads, TCRdb called clonotypes with MiXCR, one entry per CDR3 protein. This table holds fewer than 800,000 distinct CDR3 sequences, about 32% found once. Sequenced material: blood. These receptors came from an elderly woman in good health. The conserved cysteine and the conserved F or W are not part of the CDR3 here. The D gene is left open where the match is weak. Clone sizes are given selectively: once, few, many, or a class where the clone is expanded.

d_call,cdr3_length,v_call,j_call,clone_size,cdr3_aa
TRBD1,14,TRBV7-6,TRBJ2-3,-,ASSLVSRQGTGTQY
-,11,TRBV20-1,TRBJ1-2,many,SARGRLNVGYT
-,10,TRBV20-1,TRBJ2-5,many,SARTARETQY
TRBD2,14,TRBV9,TRBJ2-3,many,ASSVGSGGYTDTQY
TRBD1,15,TRBV7-9,TRBJ1-2,many,ASSPEPLTGGIWGYT
-,11,TRBV20-1,TRBJ2-4,many,SAPGSRDDIQY
-,11,TRBV20-1,TRBJ2-3,-,SAKVAATDTQY
-,10,TRBV20-1,TRBJ2-3,many,SASLSGDTQY
TRBD1,12,TRBV5-1,TRBJ1-1,many,ASTLDRVGTEAF
-,12,TRBV10-3,TRBJ2-1,many,AISDGTAYNEQF
TRBD1,14,TRBV6-1,TRBJ2-3,many,ASRISGTGVPDTQY
TRBD1,12,TRBV5-1,TRBJ2-1,many,ANSPGQGYNEQF
TRBD2,14,TRBV20-1,TRBJ2-3,many,SAEAGGSGGPDTQY
-,12,TRBV14,TRBJ2-7,many,ASSHRGANYEQY
-,14,TRBV20-1,TRBJ2-1,-,SARERPMSSYNEQF
-,11,TRBV7-2,-,once,ASSLATAETQY
TRBD2,22,TRBV5-6,TRBJ2-1,-,ASSRFGLAGGYPLELSSYNEQF
TRBD1,13,TRBV9,TRBJ1-1,few,ASSVAGGEVTEAF
-,11,TRBV7-3,TRBJ2-1,many,ASSQGPYNEQF
-,10,TRBV20-1,TRBJ2-5,many,SASYGEETQY
-,14,TRBV7-2,TRBJ1-5,-,ASSLDGTPRYQPQH
-,11,TRBV12-3/TRBV12-4,TRBJ2-5,many,ASSLSSSVTGY
-,9,TRBV30,TRBJ2-1,few,AWSRRNEQF
-,12,TRBV7-3,TRBJ2-1,many,ASSYGERSNEQF
TRBD1,11,TRBV30,TRBJ2-7,-,AWSMDRGSEQY
-,12,TRBV28,TRBJ2-1,many,ASSLSGFYNEQF
-,17,TRBV6-1,TRBJ1-4,few,ASSLAGSAGISTNEKLF
-,10,TRBV24-1,TRBJ2-7,-,ATSERQGKQY
TRBD2,13,TRBV7-2,-,-,ASSLTGGPSYEQY
-,11,TRBV6-1,TRBJ2-7,many,ASSRDHKYEQY
-,10,TRBV30,TRBJ1-5,-,AWSVLNQPQH
TRBD1,13,TRBV7-2,TRBJ2-1,many,ASSDGGQGYNEQF
TRBD2,13,TRBV20-1,TRBJ2-3,many,SARDRRTSADTQY
-,13,TRBV28,TRBJ2-3,many,ASSYGGTSTDTQY
TRBD2,15,TRBV27,TRBJ2-1,-,ASSIPRIAGNYNEQF
-,13,TRBV4-1,-,-,ASSQDRYSNYEQY
-,10,TRBV2,TRBJ1-6,-,ASRVGNSPLH
TRBD2,10,TRBV20-1,TRBJ2-3,many,GGRTSADTQY
-,14,TRBV5-1,TRBJ1-1,-,ASRPDGTYRNTEAF
TRBD2,13,TRBV5-4,TRBJ2-3,many,ASSHVAGGTDTQY
-,13,TRBV11-2,TRBJ2-1,-,ASTWGNCEPGEQF
-,15,TRBV3-1,TRBJ1-1,-,ASSQGRGRIMNTEAF
-,11,TRBV4-1,TRBJ1-1,once,ASSTPQRTEAF
TRBD1,11,TRBV6-5,TRBJ2-5,-,AIRDSPQETQY
-,13,TRBV3-1,TRBJ2-1,many,ASSQDTASSREQF